This T cell receptor beta chain was identified in a study of spatial heterogeneity in lung cancer. Study context: When available, follow-up PBMC samples taken a median of around 2 years after resection were sequenced. Detected sequences consistently included more beta-chain ones than alpha-chain ones.

The time point: blood at routine non-recurrence follow-up after resection. The authors sequenced whole RNA from tumor, nontumor lung or frozen PBMC without sorting. The study's findings and limits: At tumor resection, ubiquitous expanded TCRs were detected in blood more often than later.

About this clonotype: Its matching antigen is unknown.

V trimming: 3 bases; J trimming: 4 bases; junction bases outside the gene matches: 11. The CDR3 runs to 18 residues. The germline V gene has CDR1 SGDLS and CDR2 YYNGEE. Via MiXCR, TCRdb re-called the 5' RACE reads, giving one row per CDR3 protein. The table includes 110,000 or so distinct CDR3 sequences, 10% to 14% detected once. The sequence was collected from a female donor with early-stage non-small cell lung cancer. The J gene is TRBJ2-3, the V gene TRBV9; 13 bases are a match to TRBD2. The specimen comprised PBMCs, sampled at follow-up. The CDR3: CASSALAGGPYVADTQYF. The DNA of the CDR3 is TGTGCCAGCAGCGCACTAGCGGGAGGGCCATACGTCGCAGATACGCAGTATTTT.